These T cell receptor beta chains were read from a single sample in a study of blood T cell repertoires in COVID-19. Profiled with immunoSEQ multiplex PCR; TCRdb holds only in-frame clones, not every one. Altogether about 280,000 clones are present, just under 90% being singletons, with the ten largest covering roughly 4.3%. Sequences were obtained from PBMCs or T cells enriched from blood (not recorded which). These receptors were taken from a woman between 25 and 40 years old with acute COVID-19. Each CDR3 is given with its conserved first and last residue. The order of the fields is clone size, D gene, J gene, V gene, CDR3 protein, CDR3 DNA. The D gene is left open where the match is weak. Part of the rows lack a size; the others show once, few, many or a class for expanded clones.

once,TRBD2,TRBJ2-7,TRBV2,CASSEKGGGYEQYF,TGTGCCAGCAGTGAAAAGGGCGGGGGCTACGAGCAGTACTTC
.,TRBD2,TRBJ2-1,TRBV4-3,CASSQDLAGIYNEQFF,TGCGCCAGCAGCCAAGATCTAGCGGGGATATACAATGAGCAGTTCTTC
.,TRBD1,TRBJ2-3,TRBV19,CASSIVPTGLFTDTQYF,TGTGCCAGTAGTATAGTTCCGACAGGGTTATTTACAGATACGCAGTATTTT
.,.,TRBJ1-2,TRBV27,CASRPSPGHYGYTF,TGTGCCAGCAGGCCGTCCCCGGGACATTATGGCTACACCTTC
.,.,TRBJ2-7,TRBV7-6,CASSKGPGEEQYF,TGTGCCAGCAGCAAAGGACCGGGAGAAGAGCAGTACTTC
.,.,TRBJ2-1,TRBV5-6,CASSLHSGVDEQFF,TGTGCCAGCAGCTTACACTCAGGGGTAGATGAGCAGTTCTTC
once,.,TRBJ2-6,TRBV28,CASRTPNGANVLTF,TGTGCCAGCAGGACACCCAACGGGGCCAACGTCCTGACTTTC
.,TRBD2,TRBJ2-7,TRBV7-9,CASSSTLLAGSAIYEQYF,TGTGCCAGCAGCTCCACCCTCCTAGCGGGATCCGCAATCTACGAGCAGTACTTC
.,TRBD1,TRBJ2-7,TRBV9,CASPHRGSHYYEQYF,TGTGCCAGTCCCCACAGGGGGAGCCACTACTACGAGCAGTACTTC
.,TRBD2,TRBJ2-5,TRBV28,CASTLGLAGGPGETQYF,TGTGCCAGCACCCTGGGACTAGCGGGAGGGCCAGGGGAGACCCAGTACTTC
.,.,TRBJ2-2,TRBV29-1,CSVAPGDTGELFF,TGCAGCGTCGCGCCGGGGGACACCGGGGAGCTGTTTTTT
.,.,TRBJ1-4,TRBV7-9,CASTQGSGGNEKLFF,TGTGCCAGCACCCAGGGGAGCGGAGGAAATGAAAAACTGTTTTTT
.,TRBD2,TRBJ2-2,TRBV19,CASSIPYPGTSGRVTGELFF,TGTGCCAGTAGTATCCCCTATCCAGGGACTAGCGGGAGGGTTACCGGGGAGCTGTTTTTT
.,TRBD2,TRBJ2-7,TRBV5-1,CASSDQAGATYEQYF,TGCGCCAGCAGCGACCAAGCGGGAGCAACCTACGAGCAGTACTTC
few,.,TRBJ1-6,TRBV6-5,CASTLLAGDNSPLHF,TGTGCCAGCACCCTTTTGGCAGGGGATAATTCACCCCTCCACTTT
.,.,TRBJ1-5,TRBV5-8,CASRGWGDPSQPQHF,TGTGCCAGCAGAGGCTGGGGGGATCCCAGTCAGCCCCAGCATTTT
.,TRBD1,TRBJ1-2,TRBV7-9,CASSHVWGQDATNYGYTF,TGTGCCAGCAGCCATGTATGGGGACAGGACGCCACTAACTATGGCTACACCTTC
.,.,TRBJ1-2,TRBV7-6,CASSLANSDGYTF,TGTGCCAGCAGCTTAGCTAATTCGGATGGCTACACCTTC
few,.,TRBJ2-7,TRBV2,CASRTEIFYEQYF,TGTGCCAGCCGGACAGAAATTTTTTACGAGCAGTACTTC
few,TRBD1,TRBJ1-1,TRBV3-1/TRBV3-2,CASSQPGQGAPEAFF,TGTGCCAGCAGCCAGCCGGGACAGGGGGCCCCTGAAGCTTTCTTT
.,.,TRBJ1-2,TRBV5-4,CASSLAPGSLTRPTF,TGTGCCAGCAGCTTGGCGCCGGGATCCTTAACGCGGCCCACCTTC
.,.,TRBJ2-7,TRBV21-1,CARPPGQYF,TGTGCCAGGCCCCCCGGGCAGTACTTC
once,.,TRBJ2-1,TRBV19,CASRQVITYNEQFF,TGTGCCAGCAGACAGGTTATCACCTACAATGAGCAGTTCTTC
.,.,TRBJ1-2,TRBV27,CASSFDPGVGYGYTF,TGTGCCAGCAGTTTCGATCCGGGAGTGGGCTATGGCTACACCTTC
.,.,TRBJ2-1,TRBV24-1,CATSDIGLYNEQFF,TGTGCCACCAGTGACATAGGACTCTACAATGAGCAGTTCTTC
.,TRBD2,TRBJ2-7,TRBV28,CASSFGLAGTYEQYF,TGTGCCAGCAGTTTCGGACTAGCGGGAACCTACGAGCAGTACTTC
.,.,TRBJ1-5,TRBV27,CASSLSLGREHQPQHF,TGTGCCAGCAGTTTATCCCTTGGCAGGGAACATCAGCCCCAGCATTTT
.,.,TRBJ1-2,TRBV2,CASSDRGIGYTF,TGTGCCAGCAGTGACAGGGGCATTGGCTACACCTTC
.,.,TRBJ2-7,TRBV9,CASSPAGRLYEQYF,TGTGCCAGCAGCCCGGCGGGACGCCTCTACGAGCAGTACTTC
.,.,TRBJ1-2,TRBV19,CASTRQAVYGYTF,TGTGCCAGTACCAGACAGGCAGTTTATGGCTACACCTTC
.,.,TRBJ2-3,TRBV7-9,CASSPTRGTSTDTQYF,TGTGCCAGCAGCCCCACCAGGGGGACTAGCACAGATACGCAGTATTTT
once,TRBD1,TRBJ1-1,TRBV28,CASSLEVQGAEAFF,TGTGCCAGCAGTTTGGAGGTTCAGGGGGCTGAAGCTTTCTTT
.,TRBD2,TRBJ2-2,TRBV11-2,CASSLVASGNTGELFF,TGTGCCAGCAGCCTAGTTGCTAGCGGGAACACCGGGGAGCTGTTTTTT
.,TRBD1,TRBJ2-3,TRBV14,CASSRPGTGTYTDTQYF,TGTGCCAGCAGCCGCCCCGGGACAGGAACTTACACAGATACGCAGTATTTT
.,.,TRBJ1-5,TRBV5-1,CASSLEGVSNQPQHF,TGCGCCAGCAGCTTGGAGGGGGTGAGCAATCAGCCCCAGCATTTT
.,TRBD2,TRBJ2-2,TRBV19,CASSIGGPGLAGGRNTGELFF,TGTGCCAGTAGTATCGGGGGACCGGGACTAGCGGGAGGAAGGAACACCGGGGAGCTGTTTTTT